This T cell receptor (beta chain) was profiled in a study of cytomegalovirus exposure and HLA in healthy donors. Germline CDR1 and CDR2: SGHKS and YYEKEE (reference sequence). V was cut by 0 bases and J by 6 bases, with 12 bases left in between. The CDR3 length is 14 residues. Profiled with immunoSEQ multiplex PCR; TCRdb holds only in-frame clones, not every one. The profile shows some 78,000 clones, about 96% of them singletons. Specimen: PBMCs. The rearrangement joins TRBV5-5 to TRBJ2-5; D gene ambiguous. The TCR was taken from a man younger than 30 in good health and CMV-seropositive. CDR3 DNA: TGTGCCAGCAGCTTGGATACGGGTATGAAGACCCAGTACTTC. It translates to CASSLDTGMKTQYF.